This T cell receptor beta chain was captured in a study of beta chain features in type 1 diabetes. On the study more broadly: Examination spanned 100 million to 120 million sorted cells from all samples. Regarding the study as a whole: Small HLA sub-analyses could not settle whether HLA shapes TCRB rearrangement. Any PCR bias toward short templates would affect both groups alike.

A note on this clone: As yet, its antigen is unknown.

CDR1 is KGHSH and CDR2 is LQKENI in the germline V gene. CDR3 length: 13 amino acids. Expressed TCRB transcripts were sequenced, since all the RNA that had been isolated was reverse transcribed. Profiling relied on immunoSEQ multiplex PCR, and the TCRdb table lists in-frame clones only, not all of them. Among 130,000 or so clones listed, about 10% were seen once. The V and J genes are TRBV18 and TRBJ2-5; D gene unclear. The J call may be incorrect, as the DNA end agrees better with TRBJ2-7. This clonotype was obtained from a man younger than 35 in good health. Sequences were obtained from central memory CD4+ T cells from blood. This CDR3 is CASSPAADYEQYF. The CDR3 DNA reads TGTGCCAGCTCACCGGCTGCGGACTACGAGCAGTACTTC.